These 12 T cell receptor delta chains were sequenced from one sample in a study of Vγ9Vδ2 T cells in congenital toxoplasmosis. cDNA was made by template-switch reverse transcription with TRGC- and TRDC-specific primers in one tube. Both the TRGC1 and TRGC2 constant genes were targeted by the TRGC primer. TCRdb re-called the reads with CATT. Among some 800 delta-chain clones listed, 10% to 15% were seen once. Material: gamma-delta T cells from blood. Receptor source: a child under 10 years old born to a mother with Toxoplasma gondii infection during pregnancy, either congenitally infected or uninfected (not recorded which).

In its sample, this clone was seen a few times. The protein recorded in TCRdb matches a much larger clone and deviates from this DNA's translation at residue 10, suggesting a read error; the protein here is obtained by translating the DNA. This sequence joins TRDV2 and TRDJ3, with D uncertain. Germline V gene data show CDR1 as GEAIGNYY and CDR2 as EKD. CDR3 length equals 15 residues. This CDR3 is CACDTVGRDIRQMFF. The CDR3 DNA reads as TGTGCCTGTGACACCGTTGGGAGGGACATCCGACAGATGTTTTTC.

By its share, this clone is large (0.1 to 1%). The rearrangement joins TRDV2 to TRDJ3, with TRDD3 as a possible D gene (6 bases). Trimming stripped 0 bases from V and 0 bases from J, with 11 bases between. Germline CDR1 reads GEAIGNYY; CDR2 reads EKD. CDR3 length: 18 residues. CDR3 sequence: CACDTVDTPSWDTRQMFF. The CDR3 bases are TGTGCCTGTGACACCGTGGATACCCCCTCCTGGGACACCCGACAGATGTTTTTC.

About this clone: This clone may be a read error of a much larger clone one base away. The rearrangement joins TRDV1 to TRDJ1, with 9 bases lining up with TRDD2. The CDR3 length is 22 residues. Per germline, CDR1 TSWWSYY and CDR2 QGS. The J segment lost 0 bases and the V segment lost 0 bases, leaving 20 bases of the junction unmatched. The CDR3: CALGELIPSYVGGALYTDKLIF. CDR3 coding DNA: TGTGCTCTTGGGGAACTTATTCCTTCCTACGTCGGTGGGGCTTTGTACACCGATAAACTCATCTTT.

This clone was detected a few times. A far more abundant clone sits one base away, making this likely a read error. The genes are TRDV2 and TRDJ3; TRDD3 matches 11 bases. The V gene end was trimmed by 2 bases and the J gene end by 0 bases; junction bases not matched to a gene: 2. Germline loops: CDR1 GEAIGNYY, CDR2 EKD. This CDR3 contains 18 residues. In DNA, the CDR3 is TGTGCCTGTGACAGTACTGGGGGATACTCCTGGGACACCCGACAGATGTTTTTC. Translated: CACDSTGGYSWDTRQMFF.

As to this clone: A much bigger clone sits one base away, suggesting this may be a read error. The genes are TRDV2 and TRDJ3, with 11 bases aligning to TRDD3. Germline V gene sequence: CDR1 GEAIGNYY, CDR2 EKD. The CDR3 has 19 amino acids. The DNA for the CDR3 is TGTGCCTGTAACACCGTACTGGGGGATAACACCTGGGACACCCGACAGATGTTTTTC. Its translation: CACNTVLGDNTWDTRQMFF.

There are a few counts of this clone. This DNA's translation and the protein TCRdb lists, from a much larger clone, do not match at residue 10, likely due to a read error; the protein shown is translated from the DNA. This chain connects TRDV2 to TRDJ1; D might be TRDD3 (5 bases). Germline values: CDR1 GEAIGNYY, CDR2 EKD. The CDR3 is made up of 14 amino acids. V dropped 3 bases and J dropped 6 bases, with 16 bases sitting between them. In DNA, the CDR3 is TGTGCCTGTGACCCGCTATACGGGACCTATAAACTCATCTTT. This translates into CACDPLYGTYKLIF.

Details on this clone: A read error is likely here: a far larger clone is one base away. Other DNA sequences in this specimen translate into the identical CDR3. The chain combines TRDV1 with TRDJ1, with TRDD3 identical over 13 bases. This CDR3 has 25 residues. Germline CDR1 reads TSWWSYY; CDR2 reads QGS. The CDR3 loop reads CALGEPSFPTGGYARRSNFTDKLIF. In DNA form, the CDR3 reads TGTGCTCTTGGGGAACCAAGTTTCCCCACTGGGGGATACGCGAGGAGGAGTAACTTCACCGATAAGCTCATCTTT.

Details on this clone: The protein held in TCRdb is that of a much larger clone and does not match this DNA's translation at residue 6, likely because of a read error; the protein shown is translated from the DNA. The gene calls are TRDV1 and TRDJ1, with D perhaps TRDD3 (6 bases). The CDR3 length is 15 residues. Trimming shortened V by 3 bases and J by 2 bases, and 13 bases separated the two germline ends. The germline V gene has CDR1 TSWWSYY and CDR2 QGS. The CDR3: CALGDLSWGTDKLIF. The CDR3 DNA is TGTGCTCTTGGGGACCTTTCATGGGGGACCGATAAACTCATCTTT.

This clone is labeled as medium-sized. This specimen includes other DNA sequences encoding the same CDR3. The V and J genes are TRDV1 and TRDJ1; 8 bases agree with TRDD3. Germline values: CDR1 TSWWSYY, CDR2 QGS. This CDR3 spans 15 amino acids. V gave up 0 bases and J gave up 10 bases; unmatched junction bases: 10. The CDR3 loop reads CALGELCGVLGGLIF. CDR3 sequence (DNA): TGTGCTCTTGGGGAACTGTGCGGGGTACTGGGGGGACTCATCTTT.

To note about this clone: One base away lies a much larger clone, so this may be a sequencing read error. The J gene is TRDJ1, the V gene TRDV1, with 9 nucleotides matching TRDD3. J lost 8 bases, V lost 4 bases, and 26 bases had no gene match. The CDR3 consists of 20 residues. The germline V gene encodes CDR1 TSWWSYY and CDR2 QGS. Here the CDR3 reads CALGGLPYPEGVLGEHKLIF. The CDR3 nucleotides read TGTGCTCTTGGGGGACTACCCTACCCAGAGGGAGTACTGGGGGAGCACAAACTCATCTTT.

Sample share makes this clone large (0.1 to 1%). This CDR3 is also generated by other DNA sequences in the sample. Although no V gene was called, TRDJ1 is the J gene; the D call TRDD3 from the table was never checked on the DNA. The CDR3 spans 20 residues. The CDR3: CAKDTQGSLIREGRTDKLIF. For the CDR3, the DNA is TGTGCAAAAGATACCCAGGGAAGTCTTATTCGTGAGGGACGGACCGATAAACTCATCTTT.

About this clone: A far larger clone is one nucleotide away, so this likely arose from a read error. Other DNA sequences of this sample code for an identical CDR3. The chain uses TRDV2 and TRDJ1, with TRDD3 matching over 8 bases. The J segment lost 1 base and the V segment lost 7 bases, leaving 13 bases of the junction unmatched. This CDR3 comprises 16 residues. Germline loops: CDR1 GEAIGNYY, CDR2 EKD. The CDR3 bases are TGTGCCTGCTCCGTACTGGGGGCTTTGGGCACCGATAAACTCATCTTT. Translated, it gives CACSVLGALGTDKLIF.